The clone carrying this T cell receptor beta chain was seen at least ten times. This record belongs to a study of T cells in Graves' hyperthyroidism and ophthalmopathy. TCR beta CDR3 regions were amplified from RNA. When the TCR CDR3 underwent first-round RT-PCR, the HTBI primer set was used. In TCRdb, the multiplex PCR reads were re-called with MiXCR into one record per CDR3 protein. Of 400,000 or so distinct CDR3 sequences listed, approximately 14% are singletons. The CDR3 contains 16 residues. The germline V gene encodes CDR1 SGHAT and CDR2 FQNNGV. Trimming removed 4 bases from V and 1 base from J, with 13 bases in between.

The TCR sequence derives from a woman aged 60 to 75 with Graves' ophthalmopathy. Sequencing was carried out using blood. The rearrangement joins TRBV11-2 to TRBJ2-2; D is ambiguous. The DNA for the CDR3 is TGTGCCAGCAGCTCACAGCAAAGGAGGAACACCGGGGAGCTGTTTTTT. Amino acids: CASSSQQRRNTGELFF.